A selection of T cell receptor beta chains follows, all from one sample in a study of T cell responses to AZD1222 COVID-19 vaccine. Using immunoSEQ multiplex PCR, the repertoire was profiled, and TCRdb retains in-frame clones only, with some absent. Of some 150,000 clones listed, roughly 90% are singletons. Source: peripheral blood, taken 28 days after the second AZD1222 dose. These receptors all come from an adult who received the AZD1222 COVID-19 vaccine. Each CDR3 is given with its conserved first and last residue. The order of the fields is CDR3 DNA, CDR3 protein, clone size, V gene, J gene, D gene. D genes are given only for firm matches. Size tells how often a clone was seen (once, few, many) or the class of an expanded clone, and some rows leave it out.

TGTGCCAGTAGGGGTATGGGTAGCAATCAGCCCCAGCATTTT,CASRGMGSNQPQHF,once,TRBV27,TRBJ1-5,.
TGTGCCAGCAGCTTCAAGGGCTTTGAAGCTTTCTTT,CASSFKGFEAFF,.,TRBV7-2,TRBJ1-1,.
TGTGCCAGCAGTCGATACACAGATACGCAGTATTTT,CASSRYTDTQYF,.,TRBV12-3/TRBV12-4,TRBJ2-3,.
TGTGCCACCAGTGACCTTGGGACTAGCGGTGAGAATGAGCAGTTCTTC,CATSDLGTSGENEQFF,.,TRBV24-1,TRBJ2-1,TRBD2
TGTGCCAGCAGGGACTCACGCGGGAGCCGTGAGACCCAGTACTTC,CASRDSRGSRETQYF,.,TRBV28,TRBJ2-5,TRBD2
TGTGCCAGCAGCGCCCCCTTGGGGGGCTACACCTTC,CASSAPLGGYTF,.,TRBV9,TRBJ1-2,.
TGTGCCAGCAGCTTAATCGGGCGGGCAGACCATACCGGGGAGCTGTTTTTT,CASSLIGRADHTGELFF,once,TRBV7-3,TRBJ2-2,.
TGTGCCAGCAGCACCCCGGACAGTCAAGGGGAGCTGTTTTTT,CASSTPDSQGELFF,.,TRBV21-1,TRBJ2-2,.
TGTGCCAGCAGCTTAGAGGCCGGAGCTGAAGCTTTCTTT,CASSLEAGAEAFF,.,TRBV7-6,TRBJ1-1,.
TGTGCCAGCAGTTATAGATGGTTGGGGAACACTGAAGCTTTCTTT,CASSYRWLGNTEAFF,.,TRBV28,TRBJ1-1,.
TGTGCCAGCAGTCCACCTCCCCAGGGTCGCGGCAATCAGCCCCAGCATTTT,CASSPPPQGRGNQPQHF,.,TRBV27,TRBJ1-5,.
TGTGCCAGCAGCCGGACAGGGGATAGCAATCAGCCCCAGCATTTT,CASSRTGDSNQPQHF,.,TRBV5-5,TRBJ1-5,TRBD1
TGTGCCAGCTCCACGGTGGAGGGTAGGGACGAGCAGTACTTC,CASSTVEGRDEQYF,.,TRBV18,TRBJ2-7,.
TGTGCCAGCAGTCCCCCCTCCGTTGGGACAGGGAACAATGAGCAGTTCTTC,CASSPPSVGTGNNEQFF,.,TRBV6-2/TRBV6-3,TRBJ2-1,TRBD1
TGTGCCAGCAGTTTAACCGGGGTAGGAACCGGGGAGCTGTTTTTT,CASSLTGVGTGELFF,.,TRBV28,TRBJ2-2,.
TGTGCCACCAGTGATTTGCGGTCAGGGGGCAATCAGCCCCAGCATTTT,CATSDLRSGGNQPQHF,.,TRBV24-1,TRBJ1-5,.
TGTGCCAGCAGTGGGAACCGAGCTAACTATGGCTACACCTTC,CASSGNRANYGYTF,.,TRBV2,TRBJ1-2,.
TGCGCCAGCAGCTTCTACGGGGGGGACACCGGGGAGCTGTTTTTT,CASSFYGGDTGELFF,.,TRBV5-1,TRBJ2-2,TRBD2
TGTGCCACCAGTCGCGGCGGGACTAGCGGACACTACGAGCAGTACTTC,CATSRGGTSGHYEQYF,once,TRBV24-1,TRBJ2-7,TRBD2
TGTGCCTGGAGCATGCACAGCGGGTCCTACGAGCAGTACTTC,CAWSMHSGSYEQYF,.,TRBV30,TRBJ2-7,.
TGTGCCAGCAGCTTAGCCCAGGAGTCCGGCTACACCTTC,CASSLAQESGYTF,.,TRBV7-9,TRBJ1-2,.
TGTGCCAGCAGCGAGACTAGCGTGGACTACGAGCAGTACTTC,CASSETSVDYEQYF,.,TRBV9,TRBJ2-7,TRBD2
TGCGCCAGCAACGATGGCAGGGGGCCTAGCACAGATACGCAGTATTTT,CASNDGRGPSTDTQYF,.,TRBV5-1,TRBJ2-3,TRBD1
TGTGCCAGCACCCCAGTGGAGGACTATGGCTACACCTTC,CASTPVEDYGYTF,.,TRBV2,TRBJ1-2,.
TGTGCCAGCAGTGAGAGGTACGAGCAGTACTTC,CASSERYEQYF,.,TRBV2,TRBJ2-7,.
TGTGCCAGCAGTCTACAGGGGAGGGAAACCGGGGAGCTGTTTTTT,CASSLQGRETGELFF,.,TRBV7-3,TRBJ2-2,.
TGTGCCAGCAGTGGAACAGGGTACGAGCAGTACTTC,CASSGTGYEQYF,.,TRBV28,TRBJ2-7,.
TGTGCCATCAGGGAACAGGGGGTCATGAACACTGAAGCTTTCTTT,CAIREQGVMNTEAFF,.,TRBV10-3,TRBJ1-1,TRBD1
TGTGCCAGCAGCCAAGGTTTTACAGGGGGCTCGGGCATTCAGTACTTC,CASSQGFTGGSGIQYF,few,TRBV3-1/TRBV3-2,TRBJ2-4,TRBD1
TGTGCCTGGAGACACACCGGTGGCACTGAAGCTTTCTTT,CAWRHTGGTEAFF,once,TRBV30,TRBJ1-1,.
TGTGCCACCAGTGGGGGTGGAGACTGGAGCAATGAGCAGTTCTTC,CATSGGGDWSNEQFF,.,TRBV24-1,TRBJ2-1,.
TGTGCCAGCAGCATTCGGACCGTGAACACTGAAGCTTTCTTT,CASSIRTVNTEAFF,.,TRBV7-9,TRBJ1-1,.
TGTGCCAGCAGCCCACCCCGGACTAGCGGGGTAGCCAAAAACATTCAGTACTTC,CASSPPRTSGVAKNIQYF,.,TRBV7-2,TRBJ2-4,TRBD2
TGCAGCGTTGCCAGGGACCCCTACGAGCAGTACTTC,CSVARDPYEQYF,few,TRBV29-1,TRBJ2-7,.
TGCGCCAGCAGCCAAGAACGACAGGGGTCGTACGAGCAGTACTTC,CASSQERQGSYEQYF,.,TRBV4-3,TRBJ2-7,TRBD1
TGTGCCAGCAGTTTAGACTTCTTCAGGTATAACACTGAAGCTTTCTTT,CASSLDFFRYNTEAFF,.,TRBV27,TRBJ1-1,.
TGCAGTGCTAGTTCCCGGGACAGTTCATTCACCGGGGAGCTGTTTTTT,CSASSRDSSFTGELFF,.,TRBV20-1,TRBJ2-2,TRBD1
TGTGCCAGTACCTCAACCGGGACAGGCCACTACGAGCAGTACTTC,CASTSTGTGHYEQYF,.,TRBV19,TRBJ2-7,TRBD1
TGTGCCAGCAGTCACCGACAGTTCTATGGCTACACCTTC,CASSHRQFYGYTF,few,TRBV6-5,TRBJ1-2,.
TGTGCCACCAGCTCTATGGGACCCACGATCTTCTTC,CATSSMGPTIFF,.,TRBV15,TRBJ2-1,.
TGTGCCATCAGTGCGGGGGGCACGGATTATAGCAATCAGCCCCAGCATTTT,CAISAGGTDYSNQPQHF,.,TRBV10-3,TRBJ1-5,.
TGTGCCAGCAGCTTTACGTGGCTAGCGGGAGTAGGGACCGGGGAGCTGTTTTTT,CASSFTWLAGVGTGELFF,.,TRBV11-3,TRBJ2-2,TRBD2
TGTGCCATTGGCAGGGGCACTGAAGCTTTCTTT,CAIGRGTEAFF,.,TRBV6-5,TRBJ1-1,.
TGTGCCAGCAGTTTTAGGCTGGGCAATCAGCCCCAGCATTTT,CASSFRLGNQPQHF,.,TRBV6-5,TRBJ1-5,.
TGTGCCAGCAGCCAAGGTTCAGGGGCTAATGAAAAACTGTTTTTT,CASSQGSGANEKLFF,.,TRBV3-1/TRBV3-2,TRBJ1-4,.
TGTGCCAGTAGCCCCGATGCAACTAATGAAAAACTGTTTTTT,CASSPDATNEKLFF,.,TRBV19,TRBJ1-4,.
TGTGCCACCAGTGATTCCCCGGGGGCAGAGACCCAGTACTTC,CATSDSPGAETQYF,.,TRBV24-1,TRBJ2-5,.
TGTGCCAGCAGTTTCGGGACAGGGGTCACCGGGGAGCTGTTTTTT,CASSFGTGVTGELFF,few,TRBV27,TRBJ2-2,TRBD1
TGTGCCAGTAGCACAGGGGGCTCTGGAAACACCATATATTTT,CASSTGGSGNTIYF,once,TRBV19,TRBJ1-3,TRBD1
TGTGCCAGTAGAGAGACAGGGGGAACGGGAGGAGCTTTCTTT,CASRETGGTGGAFF,.,TRBV19,TRBJ1-1,TRBD1
TGTGCCAGTAGTATATTGGGTGCGGGGACAACTAATGAAAAACTGTTTTTT,CASSILGAGTTNEKLFF,.,TRBV19,TRBJ1-4,.
TGTGCCACCAGGAAAGGACAGATACTCCTTTACAATGAGCAGTTCTTC,CATRKGQILLYNEQFF,.,TRBV15,TRBJ2-1,.
TGTGCCAGCTCACCCGGGACTAGCGGGGCCTTGGCCAAAAACATTCAGTACTTC,CASSPGTSGALAKNIQYF,.,TRBV18,TRBJ2-4,TRBD2
TGTGCCAGCCGGGCGGGACTAGCGGGAGACGAGCAGTACTTC,CASRAGLAGDEQYF,.,TRBV28,TRBJ2-7,TRBD2
TGTGCCAGCAGCCCAGGGGAGGGCACAGATACGCAGTATTTT,CASSPGEGTDTQYF,.,TRBV6-2/TRBV6-3,TRBJ2-3,.
TGTGCCAGTTCCCGTGCGGGAGCGCGGGATGAGCAGTTCTTC,CASSRAGARDEQFF,.,TRBV19,TRBJ2-1,TRBD2
TGTGCCAGCGGCCGGGACAGCATAGCCTACGAGCAGTACTTC,CASGRDSIAYEQYF,.,TRBV6-5,TRBJ2-7,TRBD1